A selection of T cell receptor beta chains follows, all from one sample in a study of PD-1 blockade in classical Hodgkin lymphoma. Generated by immunoSEQ multiplex PCR, the TCRdb table keeps only in-frame clones and is missing some. The sample comprises nearly 20,000 clones, 70% to 85% of which are singletons, and 40% rests with the top ten. The input for sequencing was peripheral blood mononuclear cells (PBMCs), taken before the fourth cycle of nivolumab. Every receptor here comes from a human donor with classical Hodgkin lymphoma. CDR3s include the opening cysteine and the closing phenylalanine or tryptophan. The D gene is left open where the match is weak. Only some rows state a clone size, as once, few, many or a class for expanded clones.

clone size	D gene	V gene	J gene	CDR3 protein	CDR3 DNA
-	-	TRBV5-6	TRBJ1-5	CASSSLPGQPQHF	TGTGCCAGCAGTTCCCTACCCGGTCAGCCCCAGCATTTT
once	-	TRBV19	TRBJ1-2	CASSFGPESGYTF	TGTGCCAGTAGTTTCGGGCCTGAGTCCGGCTACACCTTC
-	-	TRBV5-6	TRBJ1-1	CASSLSGTALTEAFF	TGTGCCAGCAGCTTATCCGGGACGGCGCTGACTGAAGCTTTCTTT
-	TRBD2	TRBV5-3	TRBJ2-5	CARSGTSGRMEETQYF	TGTGCCAGAAGCGGGACTAGCGGGAGGATGGAAGAGACCCAGTACTTC
-	-	TRBV6-1	TRBJ1-3	CASSPVGDGTNTIYF	TGTGCCAGCAGTCCCGTGGGGGACGGAACAAACACCATATATTTT
-	-	TRBV5-1	TRBJ1-5	CASSLVGGSNQPQHF	TGCGCCAGCAGCTTGGTAGGGGGTAGCAATCAGCCCCAGCATTTT
-	-	TRBV5-1	TRBJ2-3	CASSYPEGYTDTQYF	TGCGCCAGCAGCTACCCTGAGGGGTACACAGATACGCAGTATTTT
-	-	TRBV5-1	TRBJ1-1	CASSPGHGEAFF	TGCGCCAGCAGCCCCGGACACGGTGAAGCTTTCTTT
-	-	TRBV19	TRBJ1-5	CASWVGGNQPQHF	TGTGCCAGCTGGGTTGGGGGGAACCAGCCCCAGCATTTT
-	TRBD1	TRBV18	TRBJ1-2	CASSPKTGEGGYTF	TGTGCCAGCTCACCGAAAACAGGGGAAGGAGGCTACACCTTC
-	-	TRBV6-6	TRBJ1-6	CASRGANNSPLHF	TGTGCCAGCAGGGGGGCAAATAATTCACCCCTCCACTTT
-	TRBD1	TRBV7-7	TRBJ2-1	CASSADRALGEQFF	TGTGCCAGCAGCGCGGACAGGGCGTTGGGTGAGCAGTTCTTC
-	-	TRBV6-5	TRBJ2-1	CASRYLTGSEQFF	TGTGCCAGCAGATACCTAACAGGGTCTGAGCAGTTCTTC
-	-	TRBV6-6	TRBJ1-5	CASSLSAISNQPQHF	TGTGCCAGCAGCCTATCGGCGATAAGCAATCAGCCCCAGCATTTT
-	-	TRBV11-2	TRBJ2-7	CASSPESDTYEQYF	TGTGCCAGCAGCCCAGAGTCGGACACATACGAGCAGTACTTC
-	-	TRBV19	TRBJ2-7	CASSITGNYEQYF	TGTGCCAGTAGTATAACAGGGAACTACGAGCAGTACTTC
-	TRBD1	TRBV7-2	TRBJ1-2	CASSFPRTGGDGYTF	TGTGCCAGCAGCTTTCCTCGGACAGGGGGCGATGGCTACACCTTC
-	TRBD1	TRBV18	TRBJ1-4	CASSPLNGQGKEKLFF	TGTGCCAGCTCACCACTGAACGGACAGGGTAAAGAAAAACTGTTTTTT
-	-	TRBV7-2	TRBJ1-4	CASSFYTGLNEKLFF	TGTGCCAGCAGCTTCTATACAGGCCTTAATGAAAAACTGTTTTTT
-	-	TRBV30	TRBJ2-2	CAWSVLTGELFF	TGTGCCTGGAGTGTACTCACCGGGGAGCTGTTTTTT
-	TRBD1	TRBV6-5	TRBJ1-5	CASSSTGARQPQHF	TGTGCCAGCAGTTCGACAGGGGCTCGACAGCCCCAGCATTTT
-	-	TRBV2	TRBJ1-5	CASSERANQPQHF	TGTGCCAGCAGTGAACGCGCAAATCAGCCCCAGCATTTT
-	TRBD1	TRBV18	TRBJ2-1	CASSRGQNNEQFF	TGTGCCAGCTCACGGGGACAGAACAATGAGCAGTTCTTC
few	-	TRBV5-4	TRBJ1-6	CASSLFVGGNSPLHF	TGTGCCAGCAGCTTGTTTGTGGGTGGTAATTCACCCCTCCACTTT
-	TRBD1	TRBV27	TRBJ1-2	CASSPGTGQYGYTF	TGTGCCAGCAGTCCCGGGACAGGGCAGTATGGCTACACCTTC
-	-	TRBV5-8	TRBJ1-3	CASSTRSRDPGNTIYF	TGTGCCAGCAGCACCCGAAGCCGGGACCCTGGAAACACCATATATTTT
-	-	TRBV6-5	TRBJ2-5	CASSYGGTQYF	TGTGCCAGCAGTTACGGGGGGACCCAGTACTTC
-	TRBD2	TRBV14	TRBJ2-2	CASSRIAGGTGELFF	TGTGCCAGCAGCCGAATAGCGGGAGGTACCGGGGAGCTGTTTTTT
-	-	TRBV27	TRBJ1-2	CASSSGVLYGYTF	TGTGCCAGCAGTTCCGGGGTCCTCTATGGCTACACCTTC
-	TRBD1	TRBV19	TRBJ2-7	CASSLGQGTYEQYF	TGTGCCAGTAGTTTGGGACAGGGGACCTACGAGCAGTACTTC
-	-	TRBV7-9	TRBJ2-7	CASSLDPYEQYF	TGTGCCAGCAGCTTAGACCCCTACGAGCAGTACTTC
-	-	TRBV2	TRBJ1-5	CASSPPWTVIGQPQHF	TGTGCCAGCAGTCCCCCCTGGACGGTGATAGGTCAGCCCCAGCATTTT
-	TRBD1	TRBV28	TRBJ2-5	CATGQEALETQYF	TGTGCCACGGGACAGGAGGCTTTGGAGACCCAGTACTTC
once	-	TRBV9	TRBJ2-7	CASSVGIGGLYEQYF	TGTGCCAGCAGCGTAGGTATAGGGGGATTGTACGAGCAGTACTTC
-	-	TRBV5-5	TRBJ1-5	CASSPEVRDWQPQHF	TGTGCCAGCAGCCCTGAGGTTCGGGATTGGCAGCCCCAGCATTTT
-	-	TRBV6-1	TRBJ2-7	CASSEPRDSLEQYF	TGTGCCAGCAGTGAACCCCGGGACTCCCTCGAGCAGTACTTC
-	-	TRBV6-5	TRBJ2-2	CASSYVADTGELLF	TGTGCCAGCAGTTACGTAGCGGACACCGGGGAGCTGCTTTTT
-	-	TRBV2	TRBJ1-1	CASSEFRVRTEAFF	TGTGCCAGCAGTGAATTCAGGGTTCGCACTGAAGCTTTCTTT
-	TRBD2	TRBV5-4	TRBJ2-1	CASSSPPAGVYYNEQFF	TGTGCCAGCAGCTCGCCCCCAGCGGGAGTATATTACAATGAGCAGTTCTTC
-	-	TRBV7-9	TRBJ1-1	CASRSPRAGAFF	TGTGCCAGCAGATCCCCCAGGGCTGGGGCTTTCTTT